Following are 26 T cell receptor beta chains from one sample sequenced in a study of spatial heterogeneity in lung cancer. Time point denoted: blood at routine non-recurrence follow-up after resection. TCRdb processed the 5' RACE reads anew with MiXCR; each CDR3 protein has one entry. The sample has 45,000 to 55,000 distinct CDR3 sequences; about 12% are singletons. The material sequenced was PBMCs, taken at follow-up. These receptors were obtained from a male donor with early-stage non-small cell lung cancer.

The chain combines TRBV2 with TRBJ1-1; D call uncertain. The germline V and J ends were trimmed by 5 bases and 3 bases, with 7 bases remaining between them. Germline CDR1 reads SNHLY; CDR2 reads FYNNEI. The CDR3 has 12 amino acids. The CDR3 here is CASSTDYTEAFF. The CDR3 DNA sequence: TGTGCCAGCAGTACAGATTACACTGAAGCTTTCTTT.

Regarding this clonotype: A much bigger clone sits one base away, suggesting this may be a read error. The V call is TRBV12-3 or TRBV12-4, the J call TRBJ1-1; tentative D call: TRBD1 (5 bases). This CDR3 region has 13 residues. The chain's CDR3 is CVSSRTLNTEAFF. CDR3 coding DNA: TGTGTCAGCAGTCGGACATTGAACACTGAAGCTTTCTTT.

The J gene is TRBJ2-4, the V gene TRBV7-2; 11 bases are a match to TRBD2. V shed 5 bases and J 4 bases; nucleotides not matched to a gene: 4. Germline lookup yields CDR1 SGHTA and CDR2 FQGNSA. This CDR3 spans 15 amino acids. In DNA, the CDR3 is TGTGCCAGCAGCGCGGGACTAGCGGATAAAAACATTCAGTACTTC. As protein: CASSAGLADKNIQYF.

This clonotype was observed a few times. The V call is TRBV9, the J call TRBJ2-2, with 7 bases lining up with TRBD1. The CDR3 contains 16 residues. J was trimmed by 4 bases and V by 2 bases; bases with no gene match: 8. The germline V gene has CDR1 SGDLS and CDR2 YYNGEE. Here the CDR3 reads CASSVLLTGSTGELFF. CDR3 nucleotides: TGTGCCAGCAGCGTCCTCCTGACAGGGAGCACCGGGGAGCTGTTTTTT.

This clonotype was counted a few times. The DNA for the CDR3 is TGTGCCAGCAGCGGTAGGAGGGGCCAGGCCACAGAGACCCAGTACTTC. It yields the protein CASSGRRGQATETQYF. The V call is TRBV7-2, the J call TRBJ2-5, with D possibly matching TRBD2 (6 bases). The CDR3 runs to 16 residues. V lost 5 bases and J 4 bases, leaving 20 bases between the germline ends. The germline V gene encodes CDR1 SGHTA and CDR2 FQGNSA.

The table lists this clonotype with a few counts. The rearrangement uses TRBV6-1 and TRBJ2-3; TRBD1 might be the D (6 bases). Germline CDR1 reads MNHNS; CDR2 reads SASEGT. V lost 6 bases and J lost 1, with 11 bases in between. The CDR3 runs 14 residues. CDR3 region: CASRQGWGTDTQYF. CDR3 DNA sequence: TGTGCCAGCAGACAGGGCTGGGGCACAGATACGCAGTATTTT.

The rearrangement joins TRBV7-9 to TRBJ1-1, with 7 bases aligning to TRBD1. The CDR3 is 15 residues long. Trimming cost V 7 bases and J 2 bases; bases outside gene matches: 10. CDR1 is SEHNR, CDR2 FQNEAQ, per germline (reference sequence). CDR3 bases: TGTGCCAGCACCGCCGCCGGGACAGCAAACACTGAAGCTTTCTTT. Translating it yields CASTAAGTANTEAFF.

This clonotype was counted only a few times. This CDR3 is CASSVSGNPQETQYF. The CDR3 DNA follows: TGTGCCAGCAGCGTGTCGGGGAACCCTCAAGAGACCCAGTACTTC. The gene calls are TRBV27 and TRBJ2-5, with D maybe TRBD2 (5 bases). CDR1 and CDR2 (germline): MNHEY, SMNVEV (reference sequence). V gave up 6 bases and J gave up 2 bases, with 16 bases separating them. The CDR3 length is 15 residues.

This clonotype came up many times. The J gene is TRBJ2-7, the V gene TRBV7-9; perhaps TRBD1 as D (6 bases). The V gene's germline CDR1 is SEHNR and CDR2 FQNEAQ (reference sequence). V was shortened by 5 bases and J by 6 bases, with 17 bases between the two germline ends. This CDR3 has 14 amino acids. CDR3: CASSPWDIPGEQYF. As DNA, the CDR3 is TGTGCCAGCAGCCCCTGGGACATACCGGGCGAGCAGTACTTC.

This clonotype has more than one count but fewer than ten. The rearrangement uses TRBV5-1 and TRBJ2-3; 13 bases are shared with TRBD2. The V and J ends lost 0 bases and 14 bases, in that order; junction bases with no gene match: 9. The CDR3 totals 15 residues. In germline, CDR1 is SGHRS, CDR2 YFSETQ. CDR3 DNA sequence: TGCGCCAGCAGCTTGGACCCGGGACTAGCGGGGTACTTGTATTTT. It is translated as CASSLDPGLAGYLYF.

The chain carries TRBV3-1 and TRBJ2-2; TRBD2 agrees at 11 bases. This CDR3 has 17 residues. CDR1 and CDR2 from the germline V gene are LGHDT and YNNKEL (reference sequence). The V and J ends lost 4 bases and 0 bases, in that order; junction bases with no gene match: 4. The CDR3 is CASSPTSGTSNTGELFF. CDR3 in DNA: TGTGCCAGCAGCCCGACTAGCGGGACTTCGAACACCGGGGAGCTGTTTTTT.

V usage is TRBV28 and J usage is TRBJ1-1; the D is unclear. V lost 10 bases to trimming and J lost 4 bases, with 10 bases between them. Germline CDR1 MDHEN, CDR2 SYDVKM. This CDR3 has 11 amino acids. CDR3 DNA: TGTGCCACTACAATAGGCACTGAAGCTTTCTTT. As protein: CATTIGTEAFF.

Of note for this clonotype: A much bigger clone sits one base away, suggesting this may be a read error. V is TRBV7-2 and J is TRBJ2-1; 7 bases map to TRBD1. This CDR3 has 12 residues. Germline values: CDR1 SGHTA, CDR2 FQGNSA. Here the CDR3 DNA reads TGTGTCACCTCGACAGGGACCAATGAGCAGTTCTTC. It encodes CVTSTGTNEQFF.

This clonotype was counted only a few times. The chain has TRBV30 and TRBJ1-1; D is uncertain. This CDR3 is 15 amino acids long. Germline assignment: CDR1 GTSNPN and CDR2 SVGIG (reference sequence). Trimming removed 0 bases from V and 1 base from J, with 12 bases in between. The CDR3 DNA reads as TGTGCCTGGAGTGTAATGGGCCAATGGAACACTGAAGCTTTCTTT. This sequence encodes CAWSVMGQWNTEAFF.

This clonotype was detected ten times or more. The chain is built from TRBV12-3 or TRBV12-4 and TRBJ2-1; 7 bases line up with TRBD2. This CDR3 is built from 16 residues. V gave up 1 base and J gave up 6 bases; unmatched junction bases: 9. The CDR3 is CASSLDPTSPSNEQFF. The CDR3 DNA sequence: TGTGCCAGCAGTTTAGATCCGACTAGCCCGAGCAATGAGCAGTTCTTC.

The table lists this clonotype with many counts. The CDR3 region is CASSSRGGEDGYTF. As DNA, the CDR3 is TGTGCCAGCAGTTCCCGCGGGGGGGAAGATGGCTACACCTTC. This chain uses TRBV6-6 with TRBJ1-2, with D maybe TRBD1 (5 bases). The CDR3 covers 14 residues. CDR1 is MNHNY and CDR2 is SVGAGI in the germline V gene (reference sequence). Trimming took off 4 bases at V and 6 bases at J, with 15 bases between the two ends.

This clonotype has a count of ten or more. V usage is TRBV10-3 and J usage is TRBJ1-1; no firm D call. The V end was cut by 7 bases, the J end by 1 base, with 7 bases between. The CDR3 has 12 residues. From germline, CDR1 is ENHRY and CDR2 SYGVKD. For the CDR3, the DNA is TGTGCCATCACATGGAGGAACACTGAAGCTTTCTTT. It specifies CAITWRNTEAFF.

This clonotype was detected only once. The CDR3 nucleotides read TGTGCCAGCAGCTTAGGGACAACGAACACTGAAGCTTTCTTT. It specifies CASSLGTTNTEAFF. The V call is TRBV7-6, the J call TRBJ1-1; tentatively, D is TRBD1 (5 bases). Germline CDR1 reads SGHVS; CDR2 reads FNYEAQ. V lost 1 base to trimming and J lost 1 base, with 7 bases between them. The CDR3 extends over 14 amino acids.

The chain carries TRBV7-2 and TRBJ2-1; TRBD1 matches at 7 bases. This CDR3 is 13 amino acids long. Unmatched junction bases numbered 13, after V lost 5 bases and J lost 15 bases. The germline V gene encodes CDR1 SGHTA and CDR2 FQGNSA. CDR3: CASSRVDRENPFF. The CDR3 bases are TGTGCCAGCAGCCGAGTAGACAGGGAGAATCCGTTCTTC.

Many counts were recorded for this clonotype. The rearrangement links TRBV28 to TRBJ2-1; TRBD2 agrees at 11 bases. Germline V gives CDR1 MDHEN, CDR2 SYDVKM. V was clipped by 8 bases and J by 5 bases; unmatched bases: 2. This CDR3 has 13 residues. CDR3 region: CASGTSGHNEQFF. The CDR3 bases are TGTGCCAGCGGGACTAGCGGCCACAATGAGCAGTTCTTC.

There are many counts of this clonotype. V usage is TRBV20-1 and J usage is TRBJ2-5; possibly TRBD1 for D (5 bases). The V end was cut by 6 bases, the J end by 5 bases, with 25 bases between. Germline-derived CDR1 and CDR2 are DFQATT and SNEGSKA (reference sequence). This CDR3 is built from 16 residues. CDR3 residues: CSAWGPFSSPRETQYF. The CDR3, as DNA: TGCAGTGCATGGGGCCCGTTCAGTTCCCCCCGTGAGACCCAGTACTTC.

This clonotype was counted between two and nine times. V is TRBV7-9 and J is TRBJ2-3; D gene ambiguous. Germline V gives CDR1 SEHNR, CDR2 FQNEAQ (reference sequence). The V and J ends lost 4 bases and 2 bases respectively, with 4 bases between them. This CDR3 region has 12 residues. In DNA form, the CDR3 reads TGTGCCAGCAGCTCGTACACAGATACGCAGTATTTT. It specifies CASSSYTDTQYF.

This clonotype was picked up many times. The chain couples TRBV12-3 or TRBV12-4 to TRBJ2-2; TRBD2 matches at 9 bases. The CDR3 has 15 amino acids. Unmatched junction bases numbered 6, after V lost 6 bases and J lost 4 bases. CDR3 nucleotides: TGTGCCAGCAGGGAGCGGGGGGCGGGCACCGGGGAGCTGTTTTTT. It codes for CASRERGAGTGELFF.

The chain uses TRBV12-3 or TRBV12-4 and TRBJ2-3; TRBD2 matches at 11 bases. CDR3 length: 15 residues. J gave up 6 bases and V 6 bases, and 8 bases lay outside the gene matches. The CDR3 DNA is TGTGCCAGCAGACTGGGGACTAGCGGTTACGATACGCAGTATTTT. Translation gives CASRLGTSGYDTQYF.

Ten or more counts support this clonotype. The chain carries TRBV18 and TRBJ1-1; maybe TRBD1 (5 bases). There are 14 residues in the CDR3. From germline, CDR1 is KGHSH and CDR2 LQKENI. Trimming left V 3 bases short and J 8 bases short, with 16 bases between. The CDR3 loop reads CASSPHPGRGEAFF. The CDR3 DNA reads as TGTGCCAGCTCACCCCATCCGGGGCGCGGGGAAGCTTTCTTT.

CDR3 sequence: CASSYSYRSAEKLFF. CDR3 in DNA: TGTGCCAGCAGTTACAGTTACAGGTCGGCTGAAAAACTGTTTTTT. J is TRBJ1-4 and V is TRBV6-5, with D possibly being TRBD1 (5 bases). The V gene lost 2 bases and the J gene lost 7 bases, with 14 bases spanning the gap. Germline V CDR1 and CDR2: MNHEY, SVGAGI. CDR3 size: 15 residues.